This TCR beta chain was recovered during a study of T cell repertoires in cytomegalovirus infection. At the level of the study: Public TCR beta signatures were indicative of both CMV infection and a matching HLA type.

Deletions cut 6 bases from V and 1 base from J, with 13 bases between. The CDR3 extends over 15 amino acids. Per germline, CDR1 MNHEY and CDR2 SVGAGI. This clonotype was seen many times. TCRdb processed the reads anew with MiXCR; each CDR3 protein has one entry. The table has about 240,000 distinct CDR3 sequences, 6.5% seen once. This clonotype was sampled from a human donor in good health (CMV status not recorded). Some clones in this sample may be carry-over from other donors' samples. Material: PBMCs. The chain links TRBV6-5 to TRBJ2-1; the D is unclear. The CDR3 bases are TGTGCCAGCAGGGAATTGCTAGGGTCCTACAATGAGCAGTTCTTC. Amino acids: CASRELLGSYNEQFF.